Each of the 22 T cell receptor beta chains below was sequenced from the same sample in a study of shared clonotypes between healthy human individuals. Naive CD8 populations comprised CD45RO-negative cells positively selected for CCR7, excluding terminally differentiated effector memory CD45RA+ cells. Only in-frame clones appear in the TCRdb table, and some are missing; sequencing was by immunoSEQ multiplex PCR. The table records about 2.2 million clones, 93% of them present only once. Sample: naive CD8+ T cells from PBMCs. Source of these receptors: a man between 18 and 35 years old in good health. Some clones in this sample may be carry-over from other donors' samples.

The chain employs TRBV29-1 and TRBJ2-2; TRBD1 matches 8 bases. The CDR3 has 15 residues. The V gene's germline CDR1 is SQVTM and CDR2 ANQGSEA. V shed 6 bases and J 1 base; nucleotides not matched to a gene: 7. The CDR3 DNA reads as TGCAGCGTGACATATACAGGGGGGAACACCGGGGAGCTGTTTTTT. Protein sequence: CSVTYTGGNTGELFF.

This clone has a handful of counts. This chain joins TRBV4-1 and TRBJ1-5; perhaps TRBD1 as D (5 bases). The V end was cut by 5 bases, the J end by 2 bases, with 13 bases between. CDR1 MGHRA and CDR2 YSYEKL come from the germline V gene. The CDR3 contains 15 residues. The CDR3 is CASSYGRGRNQPQHF. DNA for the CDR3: TGCGCCAGCAGCTATGGGAGGGGCCGCAATCAGCCCCAGCATTTT.

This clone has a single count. This CDR3 reads CASSWEGPGELFF. The CDR3 DNA sequence: TGTGCCAGCAGCTGGGAAGGGCCCGGGGAGCTGTTTTTT. The chain employs TRBV7-9 and TRBJ2-2; no firm D call. Germline CDR1 SEHNR, CDR2 FQNEAQ (reference sequence). The CDR3 contains 13 residues. Trimming cost V 4 bases and J 6 bases, with 9 bases left between them.

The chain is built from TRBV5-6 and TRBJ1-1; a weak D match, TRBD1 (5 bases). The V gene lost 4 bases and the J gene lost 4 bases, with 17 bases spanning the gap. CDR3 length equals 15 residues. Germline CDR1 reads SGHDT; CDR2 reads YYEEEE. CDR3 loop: CASSAGGGRATEAFF. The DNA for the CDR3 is TGTGCCAGCAGCGCCGGGGGAGGGAGGGCCACTGAAGCTTTCTTT.

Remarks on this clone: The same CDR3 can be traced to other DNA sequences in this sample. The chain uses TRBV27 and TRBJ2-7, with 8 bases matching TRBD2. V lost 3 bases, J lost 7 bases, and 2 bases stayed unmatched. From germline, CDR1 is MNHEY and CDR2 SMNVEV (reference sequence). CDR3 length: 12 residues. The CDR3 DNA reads TGTGCCAGCAGTTTGCCGGGGGGGGAGCAGTACTTC. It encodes CASSLPGGEQYF.

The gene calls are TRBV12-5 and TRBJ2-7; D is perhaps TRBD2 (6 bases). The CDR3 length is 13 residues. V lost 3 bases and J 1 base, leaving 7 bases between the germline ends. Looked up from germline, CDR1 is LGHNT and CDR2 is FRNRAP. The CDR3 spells CASGFGGSYEQYF. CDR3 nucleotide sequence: TGTGCTAGTGGTTTTGGGGGGTCCTACGAGCAGTACTTC.

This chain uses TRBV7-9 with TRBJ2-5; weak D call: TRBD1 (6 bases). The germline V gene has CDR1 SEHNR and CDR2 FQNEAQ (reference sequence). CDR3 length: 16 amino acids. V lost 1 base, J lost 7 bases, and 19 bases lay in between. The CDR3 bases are TGTGCCAGCAGCTTAGAGGGAAACAGGGCCCGGGGGACCCAGTACTTC. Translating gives CASSLEGNRARGTQYF.

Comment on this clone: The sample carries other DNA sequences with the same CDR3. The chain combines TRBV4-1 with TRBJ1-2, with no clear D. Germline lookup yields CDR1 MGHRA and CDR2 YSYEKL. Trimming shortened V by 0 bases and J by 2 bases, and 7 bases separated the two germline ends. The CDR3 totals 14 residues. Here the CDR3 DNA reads TGCGCCAGCAGCCAAGAGCGAGGGAACTATGGCTACACCTTC. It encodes CASSQERGNYGYTF.

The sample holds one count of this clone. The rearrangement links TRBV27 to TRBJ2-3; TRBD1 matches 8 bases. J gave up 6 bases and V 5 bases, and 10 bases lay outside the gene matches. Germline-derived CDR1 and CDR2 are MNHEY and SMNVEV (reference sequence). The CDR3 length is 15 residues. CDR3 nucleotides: TGTGCCAGCAGTCCAAAGAGGACAGGGCGGGATACGCAGTATTTT. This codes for CASSPKRTGRDTQYF.

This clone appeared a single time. This chain's CDR3 is CASSHELADPYNEQFF. The DNA of the CDR3 is TGCGCCAGCAGCCACGAACTAGCGGACCCTTACAATGAGCAGTTCTTC. This chain uses TRBV4-3 with TRBJ2-1; 8 bases map to TRBD2. The length of the CDR3 is 16 residues. Germline CDR1 reads LGHNA; CDR2 reads YSLEER. The V segment lost 3 bases and the J segment 4 bases; nucleotides outside the gene matches: 8.

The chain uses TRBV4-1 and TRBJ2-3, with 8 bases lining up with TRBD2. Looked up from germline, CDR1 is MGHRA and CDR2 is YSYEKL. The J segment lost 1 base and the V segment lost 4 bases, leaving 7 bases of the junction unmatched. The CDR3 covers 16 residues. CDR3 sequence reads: CASSLFAGGGTDTQYF. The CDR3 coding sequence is TGCGCCAGCAGCCTTTTTGCGGGAGGAGGCACAGATACGCAGTATTTT.

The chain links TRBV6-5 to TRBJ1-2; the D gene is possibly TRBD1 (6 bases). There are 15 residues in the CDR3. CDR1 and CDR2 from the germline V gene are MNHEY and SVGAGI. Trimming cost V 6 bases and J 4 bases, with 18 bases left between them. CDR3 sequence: CASSPRGPGIYGYTF. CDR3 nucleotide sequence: TGTGCCAGCAGCCCTCGGGGGCCGGGCATCTATGGCTACACCTTC.

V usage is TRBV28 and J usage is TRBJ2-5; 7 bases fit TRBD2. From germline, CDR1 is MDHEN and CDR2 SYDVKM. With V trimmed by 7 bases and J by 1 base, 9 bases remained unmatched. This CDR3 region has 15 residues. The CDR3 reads CASTLRERAQETQYF. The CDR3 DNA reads TGTGCCAGCACGCTGCGGGAGAGGGCCCAAGAGACCCAGTACTTC.

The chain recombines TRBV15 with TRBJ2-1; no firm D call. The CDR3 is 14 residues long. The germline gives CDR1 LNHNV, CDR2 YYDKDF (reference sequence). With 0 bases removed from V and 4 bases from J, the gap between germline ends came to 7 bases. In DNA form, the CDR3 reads TGTGCCACCAGCAGAGATTCACAATACAATGAGCAGTTCTTC. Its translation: CATSRDSQYNEQFF.

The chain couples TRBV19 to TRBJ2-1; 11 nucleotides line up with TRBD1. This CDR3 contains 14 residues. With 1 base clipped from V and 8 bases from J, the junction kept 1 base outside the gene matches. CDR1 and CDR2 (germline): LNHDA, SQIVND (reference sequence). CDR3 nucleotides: TGTGCCAGTAGTATAGGGACAGGGGGCTATGAGCAGTTCTTC. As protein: CASSIGTGGYEQFF.

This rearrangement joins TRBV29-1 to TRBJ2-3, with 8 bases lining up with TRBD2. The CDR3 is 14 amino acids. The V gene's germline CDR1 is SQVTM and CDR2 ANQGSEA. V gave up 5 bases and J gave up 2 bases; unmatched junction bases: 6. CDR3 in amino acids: CSVSSSGYTDTQYF. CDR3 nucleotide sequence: TGCAGCGTTTCCTCTAGCGGGTACACAGATACGCAGTATTTT.

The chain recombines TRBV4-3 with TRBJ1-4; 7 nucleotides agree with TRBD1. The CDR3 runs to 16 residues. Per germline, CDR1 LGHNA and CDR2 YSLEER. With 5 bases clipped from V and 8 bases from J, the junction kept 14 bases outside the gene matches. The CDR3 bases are TGCGCCAGCAGCGTGGGGACAGCCCCCTTGGCCGAAAAACTGTTTTTT. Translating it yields CASSVGTAPLAEKLFF.

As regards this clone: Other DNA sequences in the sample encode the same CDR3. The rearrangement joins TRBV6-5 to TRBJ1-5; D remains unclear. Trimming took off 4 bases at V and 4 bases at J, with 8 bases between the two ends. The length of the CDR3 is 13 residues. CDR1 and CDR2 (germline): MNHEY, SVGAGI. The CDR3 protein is CASSSGGNQPQHF. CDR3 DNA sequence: TGTGCCAGCAGTTCTGGAGGGAATCAGCCCCAGCATTTT.

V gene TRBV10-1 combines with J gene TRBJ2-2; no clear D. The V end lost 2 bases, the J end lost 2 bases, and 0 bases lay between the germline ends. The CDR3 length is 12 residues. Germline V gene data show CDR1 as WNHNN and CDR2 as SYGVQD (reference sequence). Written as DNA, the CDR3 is TGCGCCAGCAGTGAGAACACCGGGGAGCTGTTTTTT. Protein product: CASSENTGELFF.

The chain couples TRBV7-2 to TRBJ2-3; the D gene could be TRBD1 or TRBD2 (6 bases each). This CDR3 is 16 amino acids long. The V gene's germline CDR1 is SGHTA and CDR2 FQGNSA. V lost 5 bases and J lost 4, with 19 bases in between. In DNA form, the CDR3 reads TGTGCCAGCAGCCTAGAGGGGGGTTTGGGTCCAGATACGCAGTATTTT. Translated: CASSLEGGLGPDTQYF.

The CDR3 loop reads CASSQGFSTSSLFYEQFF. Written as DNA, the CDR3 is TGTGCCAGCAGCCAAGGATTTTCTACTAGCTCCCTTTTTTATGAGCAGTTCTTC. V gene TRBV14 combines with J gene TRBJ2-1; D is possibly TRBD2 (6 bases). The ends were cut back, 1 base at V and 8 bases at J, with 24 bases in the middle. The germline V gene encodes CDR1 SGHDN and CDR2 FVKESK. The length of the CDR3 is 18 residues. The full variable domain, in which reference TRBV14 and TRBJ2-1 provide the parts outside the CDR3, is EAGVTQFPSHSVIEKGQTVTLRCDPISGHDNLYWYRRVMGKEIKFLLHFVKESKQDESGMPNNRFLAERTGGTYSTLKVQPAELEDSGVYFCASSQGFSTSSLFYEQFFGPGTRLTVL.

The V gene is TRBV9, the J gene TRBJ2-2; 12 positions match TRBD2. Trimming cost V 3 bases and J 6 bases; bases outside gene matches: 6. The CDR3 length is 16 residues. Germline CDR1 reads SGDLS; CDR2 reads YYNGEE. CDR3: CASSDPSGRAAGELFF. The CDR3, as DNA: TGTGCCAGCAGCGATCCTAGCGGGAGGGCCGCCGGGGAGCTGTTTTTT. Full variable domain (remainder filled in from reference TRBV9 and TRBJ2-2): DSGVTQTPKHLITATGQRVTLRCSPRSGDLSVYWYQQSLDQGLQFLIQYYNGEERAKGNILERFSAQQFPDLHSELNLSSLELGDSALYFCASSDPSGRAAGELFFGEGSRLTVL.